This T cell receptor (beta chain) was observed in a study of blood T cell repertoires in COVID-19. This CDR3 is built from 15 residues. The germline CDR1 and CDR2 sequences are LNHDA and SQIVND (reference sequence). With V trimmed by 4 bases and J by 4 bases, 7 bases remained unmatched. Generated by immunoSEQ multiplex PCR, the TCRdb table keeps only in-frame clones and is missing some. The sample carries more than 110,000 clones, 65% to 80% recorded once. This clone was observed a single time. This receptor was taken from a man between 60 and 75 years old with acute or convalescent COVID-19. Sequenced input: peripheral blood. This sequence joins TRBV19 and TRBJ1-5, with 7 bases aligning to TRBD1. The CDR3 loop reads CASSTGTALNQPQHF. The CDR3 nucleotides are TGTGCCAGTAGTACCGGGACAGCTTTAAATCAGCCCCAGCATTTT. The full variable domain, rest sourced from reference TRBV19 and TRBJ1-5, is DGGITQSPKYLFRKEGQNVTLSCEQNLNHDAMYWYRQDPGQGLRLIYYSQIVNDFQKGDIAEGYSVSREKKESFPLTVTSAQKNPTAFYLCASSTGTALNQPQHFGDGTRLSIL.